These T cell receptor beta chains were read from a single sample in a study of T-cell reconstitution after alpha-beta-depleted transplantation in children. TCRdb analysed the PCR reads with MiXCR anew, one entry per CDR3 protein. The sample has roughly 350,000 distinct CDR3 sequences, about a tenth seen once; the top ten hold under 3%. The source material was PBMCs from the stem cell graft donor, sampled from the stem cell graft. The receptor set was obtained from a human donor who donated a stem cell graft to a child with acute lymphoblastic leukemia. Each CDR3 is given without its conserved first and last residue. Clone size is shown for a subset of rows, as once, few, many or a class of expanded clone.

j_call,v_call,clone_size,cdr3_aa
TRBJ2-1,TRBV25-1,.,ASSEYFSAGGGNEQF
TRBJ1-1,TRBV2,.,ASSEMDTTEAF
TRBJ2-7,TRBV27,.,ASSIDLTRQGLVDEQY
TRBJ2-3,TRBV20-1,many,SARAPQGAQDTQY
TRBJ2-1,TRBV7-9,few,ASSLGASGIVNEQF
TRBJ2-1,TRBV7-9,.,ASGETGGGGEQF
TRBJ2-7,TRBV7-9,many,ASSQTSSYEQY
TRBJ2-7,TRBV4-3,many,ASSQRAGGPYEQY
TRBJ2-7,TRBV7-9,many,ASRPGTTLYEQY
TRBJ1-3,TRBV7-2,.,ASSLGTGVLSGNTIY
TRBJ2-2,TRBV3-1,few,ASSQGTSANTGELF
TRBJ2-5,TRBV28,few,ASTPNSQETQY
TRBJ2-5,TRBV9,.,ASSVDVQETQY
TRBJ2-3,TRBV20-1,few,SARRAEGTDTQY
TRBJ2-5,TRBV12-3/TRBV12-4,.,ASSLVGGYRETQY
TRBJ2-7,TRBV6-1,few,ATLEGPPYEQY
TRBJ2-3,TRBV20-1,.,SAAGTSGTDTQY
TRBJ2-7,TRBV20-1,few,SAKKPGGRYEQY
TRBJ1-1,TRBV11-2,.,ASSLFSTNTEAF
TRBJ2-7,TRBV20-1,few,SAGTENSYEQY
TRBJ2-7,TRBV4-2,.,ASSPSGAGREQY
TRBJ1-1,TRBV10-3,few,AILVNTEAF
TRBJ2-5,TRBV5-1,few,ASSLGRARQETQY
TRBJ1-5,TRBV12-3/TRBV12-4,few,ASSLAGGGYNQPQH
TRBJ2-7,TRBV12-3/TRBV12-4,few,ASSIRDGSGEQY
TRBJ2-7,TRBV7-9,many,ASSFRGYEQY